These T cell receptor beta chains were read from a single sample in a study of blood T cells in healthy people across ages. TCRdb independently ran MiXCR on the 5' RACE reads; one entry per CDR3 protein. The table has 850,000 or so distinct CDR3 sequences, 29% seen once. Material for sequencing was blood. The origin of the receptors is a woman aged 80 or over in good health. The CDR3 runs from the conserved cysteine through the conserved F or W. The D gene is left open where the match is weak. Clone sizes are given selectively: once, few, many, or a class where the clone is expanded.

J gene,D gene,clone size,V gene,CDR3 DNA,CDR3 protein
TRBJ2-1,.,many,TRBV7-2,TGTGCCAGCAGCTTAGGGGGAGCGTCTTCCTACAATGAGCAGTTCTTC,CASSLGGASSYNEQFF
TRBJ2-7,TRBD2,.,TRBV7-2,TGTGCCAGCAGCTTAGTACCAGTCGGCGGGGGATACGAGCAGTACTTC,CASSLVPVGGGYEQYF
TRBJ1-2,.,many,TRBV6-2/TRBV6-3,TGTGCCAGCAGCTATGAGGGGACTACTAACTATGGCTACACCTTC,CASSYEGTTNYGYTF
TRBJ2-7,TRBD2,.,TRBV12-3/TRBV12-4,TGTGCCAGCAGCTCTGTAGCGGGGAAGAGTTCCGAGCAGTACTTC,CASSSVAGKSSEQYF
TRBJ2-5,.,.,TRBV5-1,TGCGCCAGCAGCTTGACTAGCCACCAAGAGACCCAGTACTTC,CASSLTSHQETQYF
TRBJ2-3,.,once,TRBV12-3/TRBV12-4,TGTGCCAGCAGCCTCCGGGCCGGCAGTTCAGATGCGCAGTATTTT,CASSLRAGSSDAQYF
TRBJ1-4,TRBD1,many,TRBV5-1,TGCGCCAGCAGCCGGCAGGGGGCAGGGAGTGAAAAACTGTTTTTT,CASSRQGAGSEKLFF
TRBJ2-1,.,.,TRBV2,TGTGCCAGCGAGGTAGCGAACAATGAGCAGTTCTTC,CASEVANNEQFF
TRBJ2-1,.,many,TRBV6-2/TRBV6-3,TGTGCCAGCAGTTCCACAGGTCCTATCGCCAGCTCCTACAATGAGCAGTTCTTC,CASSSTGPIASSYNEQFF
TRBJ2-3,TRBD2,few,TRBV24-1,TGTGCCACCAGTGAACAAGCGGGGGGGCCTCGAGATACGCAGTATTTT,CATSEQAGGPRDTQYF
TRBJ2-5,.,many,TRBV20-1,TGCAGTGCTAGTCTGGCTACCTTTGGTGTTACGGAGACCCAGTACTTC,CSASLATFGVTETQYF